A selection of T cell receptor beta chains follows, all from one sample in a study of blood T cell repertoires in COVID-19. Sequencing used immunoSEQ multiplex PCR; TCRdb keeps in-frame clones, though not all of them. The profile shows roughly 100,000 clones, about 70% of them singletons. The specimen sequenced was peripheral blood. Every receptor here comes from a human donor with acute or convalescent COVID-19. The donor label of this sample is uncertain. Both conserved end residues are part of each CDR3. Fields, in order: J gene, clone size, D gene, V gene, CDR3 protein, CDR3 DNA. The D gene is left open where the match is weak. Clone size is given for some rows only: seen once, a few or many times, or a class if the clone is expanded.

TRBJ1-2 few TRBD1 TRBV27 CASSTAGTGDGYTF TGTGCCAGCAGTACAGCCGGGACAGGGGATGGCTACACCTTC
TRBJ1-2 NA TRBD1 TRBV30 CAWLNRGSYGYTF TGTGCCTGGCTCAACAGGGGATCCTATGGCTACACCTTC
TRBJ1-6 NA NA TRBV2 CASSGARSPLHF TGTGCCAGCAGTGGGGCAAGATCACCCCTCCACTTT
TRBJ2-7 NA TRBD2 TRBV3-1/TRBV3-2 CASSLLRGGTIYEQYF TGTGCCAGCAGCCTCCTACGGGGGGGGACCATCTACGAGCAGTACTTC
TRBJ1-6 NA NA TRBV9 CASSTQGGNSPLHF TGTGCCAGCAGCACCCAAGGGGGTAATTCACCCCTCCACTTT
TRBJ1-2 NA TRBD1 TRBV13 CASSWTGYGYTF TGTGCCAGCAGCTGGACAGGGTATGGCTACACCTTC
TRBJ2-5 few NA TRBV5-1 CASSLDTNQETQYF TGCGCCAGCAGCTTGGACACAAACCAAGAGACCCAGTACTTC
TRBJ1-1 NA NA TRBV2 CASIEDRGFGAFF TGTGCCAGCATTGAGGACCGCGGGTTTGGAGCTTTCTTT
TRBJ1-2 NA TRBD1 TRBV27 CASSLDIGTAYGYTF TGTGCCAGCAGTTTAGATATTGGGACAGCTTATGGCTACACCTTC
TRBJ1-4 once TRBD1 TRBV18 CASSSLPTGSNEKLFF TGTGCCAGCTCATCCCTCCCGACAGGGTCTAATGAAAAACTGTTTTTT
TRBJ2-7 few TRBD1 TRBV6-6 CASSYRKQGYEQYF TGTGCCAGCAGTTACCGCAAACAGGGGTACGAGCAGTACTTC
TRBJ1-6 NA NA TRBV10-3 CATQRLLSSYNSPLHF TGTGCCACCCAGAGACTGTTGAGCTCCTATAATTCACCCCTCCACTTT
TRBJ1-6 NA TRBD1 TRBV10-2 CASSSTGGGSPLHF TGCGCCAGCAGCTCGACAGGGGGCGGTTCACCCCTCCACTTT
TRBJ1-6 NA NA TRBV6-1 CASSERGGNNSPLHF TGTGCCAGCAGTGAACGGGGGGGGAATAATTCACCCCTCCACTTT
TRBJ1-5 many NA TRBV5-3 CARSFRGLNQPQHF TGTGCCAGAAGCTTTCGAGGTCTCAATCAGCCCCAGCATTTT
TRBJ2-6 NA NA TRBV7-2 CASRAGTFSSGANVLTF TGTGCCAGCAGGGCCGGGACTTTCAGCTCTGGGGCCAACGTCCTGACTTTC
TRBJ1-2 NA TRBD1 TRBV3-1/TRBV3-2 CASRGTGVGGYTF TGTGCCAGCAGAGGGACAGGGGTCGGTGGCTACACCTTC
TRBJ1-5 NA NA TRBV2 CASTKGENQPQHF TGTGCCAGCACGAAGGGGGAGAATCAGCCCCAGCATTTT
TRBJ2-7 NA NA TRBV18 CASSPQYGYEQYF TGTGCCAGCTCACCCCAATACGGCTACGAGCAGTACTTC
TRBJ2-3 NA TRBD1 TRBV10-3 CAISASHDGVGHRGTQYF TGTGCCATCAGTGCCTCCCACGACGGGGTGGGGCACAGGGGTACGCAGTATTTT
TRBJ2-5 NA TRBD2 TRBV2 CASSAGLAGPETQYF TGTGCCAGCAGTGCAGGACTAGCGGGGCCGGAGACCCAGTACTTC
TRBJ2-2 NA NA TRBV19 CASKIQPNTGELFF TGTGCCAGTAAGATACAGCCGAACACCGGGGAGCTGTTTTTT
TRBJ2-2 NA NA TRBV7-2 CASSLSGYRDTGELFF TGTGCCAGCAGCTTATCGGGGTACCGAGACACCGGGGAGCTGTTTTTT
TRBJ1-4 NA NA TRBV13 CASGESTNEKLFF TGTGCCAGCGGAGAATCAACTAATGAAAAACTGTTTTTT
TRBJ1-1 NA TRBD1 TRBV5-6 CASSWGDRAMNTEAFF TGTGCCAGCAGCTGGGGGGACAGGGCCATGAACACTGAAGCTTTCTTT
TRBJ2-1 few NA TRBV25-1 CASAHPQGGNEQFF TGTGCCAGCGCACATCCGCAGGGGGGTAATGAGCAGTTCTTC
TRBJ1-2 NA NA TRBV5-1 CASSLGQNYGYTF TGCGCCAGCAGCTTGGGGCAGAACTATGGCTACACCTTC
TRBJ1-4 NA NA TRBV28 CASRYRPTTNEKLFF TGTGCCAGCAGGTACAGGCCTACAACTAATGAAAAACTGTTTTTT
TRBJ2-3 few TRBD2 TRBV10-3 CAISERGSGGFYTQYF TGTGCCATCAGTGAGAGGGGTAGCGGGGGATTTTATACGCAGTATTTT
TRBJ2-6 NA NA TRBV7-6 CASSPTRTVSSGANVLTF TGTGCCAGCAGTCCTACGCGGACAGTGAGCTCTGGGGCCAACGTCCTGACTTTC
TRBJ1-1 NA TRBD1 TRBV5-1 CASSRTGGKDTEAFF TGCGCCAGCAGCCGGACAGGGGGCAAGGACACTGAAGCTTTCTTT
TRBJ1-6 NA NA TRBV19 CASALTKGTYNSPLHF TGTGCCAGCGCGCTAACTAAGGGGACATATAATTCACCCCTCCACTTT
TRBJ1-6 once TRBD1 TRBV5-6 CASSRGQGLGNSPLHF TGTGCCAGCAGCCGCGGACAGGGGTTAGGTAATTCACCCCTCCACTTT
TRBJ2-1 NA TRBD2 TRBV9 CASSVALAGGADEQFF TGTGCCAGCAGCGTGGCACTAGCGGGGGGGGCGGATGAGCAGTTCTTC
TRBJ2-2 few NA TRBV19 CASSPTYTGELFF TGTGCCAGTAGTCCTACTTACACCGGGGAGCTGTTTTTT
TRBJ1-1 NA NA TRBV3-1/TRBV3-2 CASSQLTQGNTEAFF TGTGCCAGCAGCCAGTTAACACAGGGAAACACTGAAGCTTTCTTT
TRBJ2-6 NA TRBD1 TRBV7-3 CASTKTGVKPSGANVLTF TGTGCCAGCACCAAGACAGGGGTCAAACCCTCTGGGGCCAACGTCCTGACTTTC
TRBJ1-1 NA NA TRBV6-5 CASRWGGNPNTEAFF TGTGCCAGCAGATGGGGAGGGAATCCTAACACTGAAGCTTTCTTT
TRBJ1-2 NA TRBD1 TRBV5-1 CASSAGDRGYGYTF TGCGCCAGCAGCGCAGGGGACAGGGGGTATGGCTACACCTTC